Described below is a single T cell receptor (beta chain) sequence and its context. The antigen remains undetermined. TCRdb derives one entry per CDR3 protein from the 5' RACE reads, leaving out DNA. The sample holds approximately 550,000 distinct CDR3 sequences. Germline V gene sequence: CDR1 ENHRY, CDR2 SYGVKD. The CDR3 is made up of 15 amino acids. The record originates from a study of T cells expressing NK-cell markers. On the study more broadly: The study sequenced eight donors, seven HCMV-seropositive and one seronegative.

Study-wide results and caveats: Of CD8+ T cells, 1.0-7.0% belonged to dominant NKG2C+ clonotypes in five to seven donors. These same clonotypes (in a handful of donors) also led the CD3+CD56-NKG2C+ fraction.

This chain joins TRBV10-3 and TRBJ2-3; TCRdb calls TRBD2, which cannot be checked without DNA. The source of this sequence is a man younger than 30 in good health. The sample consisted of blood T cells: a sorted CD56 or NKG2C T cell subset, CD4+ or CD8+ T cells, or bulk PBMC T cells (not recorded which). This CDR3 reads CAIRGASGNQDTQYF.